The T cell receptor beta chain described here comes from a study of OX40 agonist ivuxolimab in advanced cancers. At the level of the study: Earlier anti-PD-1, anti-PD-L1 or anti-CTLA-4 therapy was permitted; around 40% had received some. Study-wide results and caveats: Some nonresponders additionally presented with little normalized T-cell clonal expansion. Doses of 0.1 to 3.0 mg/kg were accompanied by clonal expansion of CD4+ and CD8+ blood T cells by week 6.

CDR3 size: 15 residues. V lost 7 bases, J lost 5 bases, and 20 bases lay in between. The germline CDR1 and CDR2 sequences are SGHTA and FQGNSA. Produced via immunoSEQ multiplex PCR; TCRdb's table is partial and in-frame only. Found here are tens of thousands of clones, around 84% of them singletons; the top ten hold roughly 0.6%. With regard to this clone: Its antigen is not known.

The chain joins TRBV7-2 to TRBJ1-1, with D possibly TRBD1 on 6 matching bases. This clonotype was sampled from an adult with an advanced solid tumor such as melanoma, head and neck, liver or kidney cancer. The sequencing used CD4+ or CD8+ T cells sorted from blood, collected in a trial of the OX40 agonist ivuxolimab. In nucleotides, the CDR3 is TGTGCCAGCAACGCCCCGGGGGGGCGAGGGACTGAAGCTTTCTTT. Translating gives CASNAPGGRGTEAFF.